This T cell receptor beta chain was sequenced during a study of blood T cell repertoires in COVID-19. About the research overall: Some COVID-19 samples were acute and others convalescent; all came from the United States, Italy and Spain.

Only in-frame clones appear in the TCRdb table, and some are missing; sequencing was by immunoSEQ multiplex PCR. The top ten hold 2.2% of the sample, which has under 350,000 clones, under 90% seen once. Germline V gene sequence: CDR1 SNHLY, CDR2 FYNNEI. V lost 2 bases, J lost 4 bases, and 14 bases lay in between. The CDR3 covers 15 residues. Sequencing was performed on peripheral blood. The chain joins TRBV2 to TRBJ2-5, with a possible D match to TRBD1 (6 bases). The clonotype comes from a man between 45 and 60 years old with acute or convalescent COVID-19. DNA of the CDR3: TGTGCCAGCAGTGAATCAAGGACAGCCAGAGAGACCCAGTACTTC. Its protein is CASSESRTARETQYF.